The rows below give T cell receptor beta chains drawn from one sample of a study of Graves' ophthalmopathy and Graves' hyperthyroidism. In TCRdb, the multiplex PCR reads were re-called with MiXCR into one record per CDR3 protein. The data show 680,000 or so distinct CDR3 sequences, around a fifth seen once. Source material: peripheral blood. These receptors were obtained from a woman aged 18-29 years with stable Graves' hyperthyroidism. Some clones in this sample may be carry-over from other donors' samples. The CDR3 runs from the conserved cysteine through the conserved F or W. The D gene is left open where the match is weak. Not every row has a clone size; where given, it reads once, few, many or a size class.

size,V,D,J,length,DNA,CDR3
few,TRBV4-1,TRBD1,TRBJ2-4,17,TGCGCCAGCAGCCGGCAACTGACAGGGGCGGCCAAAAACATTAAGTACTTC,CASSRQLTGAAKNIKYF
NA,TRBV18,NA,TRBJ1-1,15,TGTGCCAGCTCACTTGGACAGAGAAAGAACACTGAAGCTTTCTTT,CASSLGQRKNTEAFF
NA,TRBV20-1,NA,TRBJ1-1,14,TGCAGTGCTAGTAACCTGGTAAAGAACACTGAAGCTTTCTTT,CSASNLVKNTEAFF
NA,TRBV4-2,TRBD1,TRBJ1-3,17,TGTGCCAGCAGCCAAGAAGTCCTGACAGGGGAAGAAAACACCATATATTTT,CASSQEVLTGEENTIYF
many,TRBV6-5,NA,TRBJ2-7,13,TGTGCCAGTCCGAATGGACCCATCTACGAGCAGTACTTC,CASPNGPIYEQYF
many,TRBV7-3,NA,TRBJ2-7,13,TGTGCCAGCAGCTTATCCGAGGCCTACGAGCAGTACTTC,CASSLSEAYEQYF
many,TRBV6-5,NA,TRBJ1-3,14,TGTGCCAGCAGTTCGGGGGCGCAGGGAAACACCATATATTTT,CASSSGAQGNTIYF
once,TRBV9,NA,TRBJ2-5,15,TGTGCCAGCAGCACCTCCGGGACGGAAAAAGAGACCCAGTACTTC,CASSTSGTEKETQYF
NA,TRBV12-3/TRBV12-4,NA,TRBJ1-6,13,TGTGCCAGCAGTATGGGTCGGGATTCACCCCTCCACTTT,CASSMGRDSPLHF
NA,TRBV7-9,TRBD2,TRBJ2-7,15,TGTGCCAGCACCCCCAGGACTAGCGGGAGCTACGAGCAGTACTTC,CASTPRTSGSYEQYF
many,TRBV20-1,NA,TRBJ2-2,13,TGCAGTGCTAGAGATCCCAACACCGGGGAGCTGTTTTTT,CSARDPNTGELFF
few,TRBV3-1,TRBD1,TRBJ1-3,19,TGTGCCAGCAGCCCCTTATCCGGGACAGGGACAATCTCTGGAAACACCATATATTTT,CASSPLSGTGTISGNTIYF
NA,TRBV29-1,NA,TRBJ1-1,11,TGCAGCGTCCCCGCCGGGGATGAAGCTTTCTTT,CSVPAGDEAFF
NA,TRBV28,NA,TRBJ1-5,12,TGTGCCAGCGGAGGGCTCAATCAGCCCCAGCATTTT,CASGGLNQPQHF
many,TRBV12-3/TRBV12-4,NA,TRBJ1-6,14,TGTGCCAGCAGGGGGGGATCCTATAATTCACCCCTCCACTTT,CASRGGSYNSPLHF
NA,TRBV7-3,TRBD1,TRBJ2-7,15,TGTGCCAGCAGCGTTACCGGGACAGGACACTACGAGCAGTACTTC,CASSVTGTGHYEQYF